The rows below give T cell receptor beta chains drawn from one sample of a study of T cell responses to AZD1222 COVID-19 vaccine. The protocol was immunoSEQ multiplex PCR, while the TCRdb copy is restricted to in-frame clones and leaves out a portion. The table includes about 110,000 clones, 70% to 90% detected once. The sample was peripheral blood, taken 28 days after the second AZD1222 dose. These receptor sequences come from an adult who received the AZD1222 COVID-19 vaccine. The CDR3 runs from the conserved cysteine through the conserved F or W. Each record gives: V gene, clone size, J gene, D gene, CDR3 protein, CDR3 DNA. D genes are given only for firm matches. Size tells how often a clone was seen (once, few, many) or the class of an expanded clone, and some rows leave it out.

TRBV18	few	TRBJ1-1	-	CASSPMDRITNTEAFF	TGTGCCAGCTCACCAATGGATAGGATAACGAACACTGAAGCTTTCTTT
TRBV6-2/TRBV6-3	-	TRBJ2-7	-	CASSYLLGAAYEQYF	TGTGCCAGCAGTTACTTGCTAGGGGCTGCCTACGAGCAGTACTTC
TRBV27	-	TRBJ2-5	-	CASSTRAGQGVAETQYF	TGTGCCAGCAGTACTCGGGCAGGACAAGGGGTGGCAGAGACCCAGTACTTC
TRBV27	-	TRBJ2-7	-	CASSLTGGSLAYEQYF	TGTGCCAGCAGTTTAACTGGGGGGTCCTTAGCCTACGAGCAGTACTTC
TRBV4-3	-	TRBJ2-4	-	CASSQDTANLAKNIQYF	TGCGCCAGCAGCCAAGATACAGCCAACCTAGCCAAAAACATTCAGTACTTC
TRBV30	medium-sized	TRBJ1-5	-	CAWSQQGGNQPQHF	TGTGCCTGGAGCCAACAGGGTGGCAATCAGCCCCAGCATTTT
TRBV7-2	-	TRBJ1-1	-	CASSKYPNTEAFF	TGTGCCAGCAGCAAATATCCGAACACTGAAGCTTTCTTT
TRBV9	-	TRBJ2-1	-	CASSVAPGSFNEQFF	TGTGCCAGCAGCGTAGCGCCTGGGAGTTTCAATGAGCAGTTCTTC
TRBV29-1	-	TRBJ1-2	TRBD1	CSVFGDRVYGYTF	TGCAGCGTTTTTGGGGACAGGGTCTATGGCTACACCTTC
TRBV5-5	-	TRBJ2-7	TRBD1	CASSSGAGTGTQYF	TGTGCCAGCAGCTCGGGAGCCGGGACAGGGACGCAGTACTTC
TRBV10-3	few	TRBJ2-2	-	CAINQDSHTGELFF	TGTGCCATCAACCAGGACAGCCACACCGGGGAGCTGTTTTTT
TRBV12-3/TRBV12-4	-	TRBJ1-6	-	CASSLWDSPVLHF	TGTGCCAGCAGTCTCTGGGATTCCCCAGTCCTCCACTTT
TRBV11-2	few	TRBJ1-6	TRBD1	CASSLGPGQGSYYNSPLHF	TGTGCCAGCAGCTTAGGACCGGGACAGGGATCTTACTATAATTCACCCCTCCACTTT
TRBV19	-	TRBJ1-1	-	CASSLGLNTEAFF	TGTGCCAGTAGTCTCGGACTGAACACTGAAGCTTTCTTT
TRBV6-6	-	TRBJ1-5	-	CASSQRREGGASINQPQHF	TGTGCCAGCAGTCAAAGGAGAGAAGGGGGAGCTTCTATCAATCAGCCCCAGCATTTT
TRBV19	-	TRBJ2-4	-	CASSHRALAKNIQYF	TGTGCCAGTAGTCACAGGGCACTGGCCAAAAACATTCAGTACTTC
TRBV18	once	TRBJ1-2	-	CASSLQTNYGYTF	TGTGCCAGCTCACTGCAGACTAACTATGGCTACACCTTC
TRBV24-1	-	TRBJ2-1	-	CATSDVAEQFF	TGTGCCACCAGTGATGTAGCTGAGCAGTTCTTC
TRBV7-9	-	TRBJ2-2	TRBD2	CASSLASGLAGGPGELFF	TGTGCCAGCAGCTTAGCGTCGGGACTAGCGGGAGGACCCGGGGAGCTGTTTTTT
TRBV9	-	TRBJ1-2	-	CASSVALTGRDYGYTF	TGTGCCAGCAGCGTAGCCTTGACAGGTAGAGACTATGGCTACACCTTC
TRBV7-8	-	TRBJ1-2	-	CASSSYGGRGGYGYTF	TGTGCCAGCAGCTCATACGGAGGGAGGGGCGGCTATGGCTACACCTTC
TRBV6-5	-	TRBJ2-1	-	CASAGDGSYNEQFF	TGTGCCAGTGCAGGGGACGGCTCCTACAATGAGCAGTTCTTC
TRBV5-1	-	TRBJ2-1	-	CASSLGPSSYNEQFF	TGCGCCAGCAGCCTTGGACCAAGCTCCTACAATGAGCAGTTCTTC
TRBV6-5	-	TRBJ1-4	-	CASTIRVRREKLFF	TGTGCCAGCACTATCAGGGTCCGGCGAGAAAAACTGTTTTTT
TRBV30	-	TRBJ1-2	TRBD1	CAWSFIRTGYGYTF	TGTGCCTGGAGCTTCATACGGACAGGCTATGGCTACACCTTC
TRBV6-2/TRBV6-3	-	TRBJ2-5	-	CASSYSMAQGYQETQYF	TGTGCCAGCAGTTACTCGATGGCACAGGGTTACCAAGAGACCCAGTACTTC
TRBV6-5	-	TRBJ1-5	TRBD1	CASRRTGEDQPQHF	TGTGCCAGCAGGCGGACAGGGGAAGATCAGCCCCAGCATTTT
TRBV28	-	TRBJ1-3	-	CASSLWQGLSGNTIYF	TGTGCCAGCAGTTTATGGCAGGGATTATCTGGAAACACCATATATTTT
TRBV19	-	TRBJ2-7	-	CASSLSGAYEQYF	TGTGCCAGTAGTCTAAGTGGGGCCTACGAGCAGTACTTC
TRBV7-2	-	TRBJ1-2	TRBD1	CASSPPRDRVPGYTF	TGTGCCAGCAGCCCGCCCCGGGACAGGGTGCCTGGCTACACCTTC
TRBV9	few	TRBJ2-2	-	CASSRLSGNTGELFF	TGTGCCAGCAGCCGTCTATCCGGGAACACCGGGGAGCTGTTTTTT
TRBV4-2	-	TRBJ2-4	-	CASSQQGRGLAKNIQYF	TGTGCCAGCAGCCAGCAGGGGCGGGGGCTAGCCAAAAACATTCAGTACTTC
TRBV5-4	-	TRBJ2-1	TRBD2	CASSSGLAGGLEQFF	TGTGCCAGCAGCTCCGGACTAGCGGGAGGGCTAGAGCAGTTCTTC
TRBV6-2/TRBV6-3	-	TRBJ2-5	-	CASSTIRVREETQYF	TGTGCCAGCAGTACTATCAGGGTTAGAGAGGAGACCCAGTACTTC
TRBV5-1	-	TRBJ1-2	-	CASSLVAGGGYTF	TGCGCCAGCAGCTTGGTTGCAGGTGGAGGCTACACCTTC
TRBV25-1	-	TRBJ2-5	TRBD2	CASSKIAGSRETQYF	TGTGCCAGCAGTAAAATAGCGGGAAGCCGAGAGACCCAGTACTTC
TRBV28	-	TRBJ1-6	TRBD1	CASSTGGINSPLHF	TGTGCCAGCAGTACAGGGGGTATTAATTCACCCCTCCACTTT
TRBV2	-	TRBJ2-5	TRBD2	CASRGELAGNQETQYF	TGTGCCAGCAGAGGGGAACTAGCGGGAAACCAAGAGACCCAGTACTTC
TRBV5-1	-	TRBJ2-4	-	CASSVRKGSRNIQYF	TGCGCCAGCAGCGTAAGAAAGGGGTCTAGAAACATTCAGTACTTC
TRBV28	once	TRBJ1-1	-	CASSWGSGKNTEAFF	TGTGCCAGCAGTTGGGGATCGGGAAAGAACACTGAAGCTTTCTTT
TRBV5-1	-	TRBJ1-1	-	CASSSTGLLGAFF	TGCGCCAGCAGCTCGACGGGCCTCTTGGGAGCTTTCTTT
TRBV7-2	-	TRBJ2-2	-	CASSEPGHSNTGELFF	TGTGCCAGCAGCGAACCGGGACATAGTAACACCGGGGAGCTGTTTTTT
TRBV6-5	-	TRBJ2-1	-	CASSPHIEYNEQFF	TGTGCCAGCAGCCCACATATAGAATACAATGAGCAGTTCTTC
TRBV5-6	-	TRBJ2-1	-	CASSLGPGNEQFF	TGTGCCAGCAGCTTGGGTCCAGGAAATGAGCAGTTCTTC
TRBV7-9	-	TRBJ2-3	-	CASSISTDTQYF	TGTGCCAGCAGCATAAGCACAGATACGCAGTATTTT
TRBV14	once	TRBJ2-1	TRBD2	CASSRSLAVSYNEQFF	TGTGCCAGCAGCCGCTCACTAGCGGTGTCCTACAATGAGCAGTTCTTC
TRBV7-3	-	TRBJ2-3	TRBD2	CASSQDSGRPDTQYF	TGTGCCAGCAGCCAGGACAGCGGGAGGCCAGATACGCAGTATTTT
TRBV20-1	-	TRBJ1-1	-	CSASQGKGMITEAFF	TGCAGTGCTAGTCAGGGGAAAGGGATGATCACTGAAGCTTTCTTT
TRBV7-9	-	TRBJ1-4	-	CASSLKGGNEKLFF	TGTGCCAGCAGCTTAAAAGGAGGTAATGAAAAACTGTTTTTT
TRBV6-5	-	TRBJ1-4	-	CASRTDSMSNEKLFF	TGTGCCAGCAGAACAGACAGTATGTCGAATGAAAAACTGTTTTTT
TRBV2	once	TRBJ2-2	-	CASSVPTGLNTGELFF	TGTGCCAGCAGTGTCCCGACAGGCTTGAACACCGGGGAGCTGTTTTTT
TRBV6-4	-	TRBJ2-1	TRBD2	CASSDSRGGSYNEQFF	TGTGCCAGCAGTGACTCACGCGGGGGCTCCTACAATGAGCAGTTCTTC
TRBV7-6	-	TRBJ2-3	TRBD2	CASSQRTSGRSSVADTQYF	TGTGCCAGCAGCCAGAGGACTAGCGGGAGATCGTCTGTCGCAGATACGCAGTATTTT
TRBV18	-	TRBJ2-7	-	CASSLDAVSYEQYF	TGTGCCAGCTCACTCGACGCGGTCTCCTACGAGCAGTACTTC